Shown below are 14 T cell receptor beta chains from a single sample sequenced in a study of blood T cells in healthy people across ages. A sample-barcoded 5' primer and a J-beta primer mix were used in a second PCR of roughly 7 to 11 cycles. MiXCR, run by TCRdb on the 5' RACE reads, gives a single entry per CDR3 protein. This table has about 750,000 distinct CDR3 sequences, 40% to 65% appearing once. Sequencing was performed on blood. These receptor sequences come from an elderly man in good health.

This clonotype occurred many times. The V gene is TRBV25-1, the J gene TRBJ2-7, with 8 bases identical to TRBD1. CDR1 and CDR2 from the germline V gene are MGHDK and SYGVNS. V was pared by 6 bases and J by 0 bases, with 1 base of the junction left unmatched. The CDR3 runs 13 residues. The CDR3 nucleotides are TGTGCCAGCAGCGGGACAGGCTCCTACGAGCAGTACTTC. Its protein product is CASSGTGSYEQYF.

The genes are TRBV5-1 and TRBJ2-1; maybe TRBD1 (5 bases). The CDR3 extends over 16 amino acids. V was cut by 0 bases and J by 3 bases, with 13 bases left in between. Germline-derived CDR1 and CDR2 are SGHRS and YFSETQ. In nucleotides, the CDR3 is TGCGCCAGCAGCTTGGGTGGGGCCGCCCTCTACAATGAGCAGTTCTTC. It codes for CASSLGGAALYNEQFF.

The chain recombines TRBV10-3 with TRBJ2-7; TRBD2 aligns across 10 bases. The CDR3 is 16 residues long. Germline V gives CDR1 ENHRY, CDR2 SYGVKD. The ends lost 0 bases at V and 6 bases at J; junction bases unmatched: 8. The CDR3 spells CAISESPAGGPVEQYF. The DNA for the CDR3 is TGTGCCATCAGTGAGTCGCCAGCGGGAGGGCCGGTCGAGCAGTACTTC.

The gene calls are TRBV6-5 and TRBJ2-1; D is unclear. The CDR3 has 15 residues. V was pared by 6 bases and J by 1 base, with 13 bases between. Germline assignment: CDR1 MNHEY and CDR2 SVGAGI. DNA for the CDR3: TGTGCCAGCAGAGGCCCGGCAGATTCCTACAATGAGCAGTTCTTC. This sequence encodes CASRGPADSYNEQFF.

This clonotype was seen a single time. The chain joins TRBV20-1 to TRBJ2-1; D is possibly TRBD1 or TRBD2 (5 bases each). There are 16 residues in the CDR3. Trimming left V 3 bases short and J 0 bases short, with 15 bases between. Germline CDR1 reads DFQATT; CDR2 reads SNEGSKA (reference sequence). CDR3 protein: CSARSPGTSSYNEQFF. CDR3 nucleotides: TGCAGTGCTAGGTCCCCGGGGACGAGCTCCTACAATGAGCAGTTCTTC.

This chain links TRBV29-1 with TRBJ1-4; tentative D call: TRBD1 (5 bases). Between the trimmed V and J ends, which lost 6 bases and 4 bases, there was a span of 12 bases. In germline, CDR1 is SQVTM, CDR2 ANQGSEA. CDR3 length equals 13 residues. CDR3 in amino acids: CSVAGRFNEKLFF. CDR3 nucleotides: TGCAGCGTCGCGGGACGTTTTAATGAAAAACTGTTTTTT.

This clonotype occurred many times. The rearrangement uses TRBV3-1 and TRBJ2-5; unclear D gene. The CDR3 has 14 amino acids. V was shortened by 0 bases and J by 3 bases, with 8 bases between the two germline ends. From germline, CDR1 is LGHDT and CDR2 YNNKEL (reference sequence). Here the CDR3 reads CASSQDRRKETQYF. CDR3 coding DNA: TGTGCCAGCAGCCAAGACCGCAGAAAAGAGACCCAGTACTTC.

This chain joins TRBV12-3 or TRBV12-4 and TRBJ1-5; D is undetermined. Trimming removed 5 bases at V and 4 bases at J, with 15 bases between. This CDR3 spans 15 amino acids. The CDR3 sequence is CASSSGDGRNQPQHF. CDR3 DNA: TGTGCCAGCAGTAGCGGTGATGGGCGGAATCAGCCCCAGCATTTT.

This clonotype was picked up a small number of times. The chain recombines TRBV14 with TRBJ2-7; D possibly corresponds to TRBD2 (6 bases). The CDR3 runs 15 residues. V lost 4 bases, J lost 2 bases, and 15 bases lay in between. Germline CDR1 is SGHDN and CDR2 is FVKESK. The DNA for the CDR3 is TGTGCCAGCAGCCCTTCGGCGGGAATCACCTACGAGCAGTACTTC. This sequence encodes CASSPSAGITYEQYF.

This clonotype was counted only a few times. The V call is TRBV29-1, the J call TRBJ2-1; 11 nucleotides match TRBD2. V dropped 4 bases and J dropped 7; count of bases not matched to a gene: 6. The CDR3 has 14 amino acids. Germline V gene sequence: CDR1 SQVTM, CDR2 ANQGSEA. CDR3 nucleotide sequence: TGCAGCGTTGTAGGGACTAGCGGACTAAATGAGCAGTTCTTC. Its translation is CSVVGTSGLNEQFF.

The rearrangement joins TRBV18 to TRBJ2-3; maybe TRBD2 (5 bases). Per the germline V gene, CDR1 is KGHSH and CDR2 is LQKENI. The CDR3 runs to 14 residues. V was clipped by 2 bases and J by 5 bases, with 11 bases between them. CDR3 region: CASSPTLEGDTQYF. The CDR3 nucleotides read TGTGCCAGCTCACCAACATTAGAGGGAGATACGCAGTATTTT.

This chain links TRBV27 with TRBJ2-1, with TRBD1 identical over 9 bases. The V and J ends lost 0 bases and 6 bases, in that order; junction bases with no gene match: 6. This CDR3 is 16 amino acids long. Germline CDR1 is MNHEY and CDR2 is SMNVEV (reference sequence). The CDR3 spells CASSLSWGQGGNEQFF. DNA for the CDR3: TGTGCCAGCAGTTTATCGTGGGGACAGGGAGGCAATGAGCAGTTCTTC.

The chain joins TRBV12-3 or TRBV12-4 to TRBJ2-1; 9 nucleotides align to TRBD1. Trimming cost V 9 bases and J 9 bases; bases outside gene matches: 9. The CDR3 contains 13 residues. CDR3 residues: CASAGTGRVEQFF. The DNA of the CDR3 is TGTGCCAGTGCCGGGACAGGGAGGGTTGAGCAGTTCTTC.

The sample holds a few counts of this clonotype. The chain links TRBV12-3 or TRBV12-4 to TRBJ2-7, with D tentatively TRBD2 (5 bases). With 8 bases removed from V and 9 bases from J, the gap between germline ends came to 23 bases. This CDR3 has 14 residues. In nucleotides, the CDR3 is TGTGCCAGCGAGGAAAACAGAGGGAGCCGGAGGCAGTACTTC. It specifies CASEENRGSRRQYF.